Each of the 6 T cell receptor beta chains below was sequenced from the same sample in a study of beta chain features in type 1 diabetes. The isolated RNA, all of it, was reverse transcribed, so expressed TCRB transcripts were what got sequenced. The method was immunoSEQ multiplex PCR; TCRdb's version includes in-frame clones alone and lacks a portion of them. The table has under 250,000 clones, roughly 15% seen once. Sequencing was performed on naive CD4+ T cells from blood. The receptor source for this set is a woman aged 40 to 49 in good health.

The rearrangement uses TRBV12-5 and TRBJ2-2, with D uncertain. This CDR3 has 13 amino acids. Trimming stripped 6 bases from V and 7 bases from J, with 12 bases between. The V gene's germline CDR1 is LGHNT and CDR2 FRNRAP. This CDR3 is CASGLFRGGELFF. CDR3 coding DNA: TGTGCTAGTGGCCTCTTCCGCGGCGGGGAGCTGTTTTTT.

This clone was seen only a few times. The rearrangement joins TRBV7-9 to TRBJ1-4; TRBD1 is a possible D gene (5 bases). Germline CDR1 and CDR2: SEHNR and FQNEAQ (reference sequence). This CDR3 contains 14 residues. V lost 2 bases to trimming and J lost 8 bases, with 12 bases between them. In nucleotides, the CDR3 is TGTGCCAGCAGCTTAATTGGGGCGAAGGAAAAACTGTTTTTT. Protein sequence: CASSLIGAKEKLFF.

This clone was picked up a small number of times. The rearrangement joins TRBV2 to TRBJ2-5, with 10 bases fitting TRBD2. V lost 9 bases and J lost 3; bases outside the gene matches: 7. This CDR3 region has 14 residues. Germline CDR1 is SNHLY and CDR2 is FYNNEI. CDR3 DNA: TGTGCCAGTCTATCTCTAGCGGGGGAAGAGACCCAGTACTTC. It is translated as CASLSLAGEETQYF.

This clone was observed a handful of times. The CDR3 loop is CASSQTGLEGSEQYF. CDR3 coding DNA: TGCGCCAGCAGCCAAACGGGACTAGAAGGTTCGGAGCAGTACTTC. The chain has TRBV4-1 and TRBJ2-7; 8 nucleotides align to TRBD2. CDR3 length equals 15 residues. Germline lookup yields CDR1 MGHRA and CDR2 YSYEKL. The V gene end was trimmed by 2 bases and the J gene end by 7 bases; junction bases not matched to a gene: 10.

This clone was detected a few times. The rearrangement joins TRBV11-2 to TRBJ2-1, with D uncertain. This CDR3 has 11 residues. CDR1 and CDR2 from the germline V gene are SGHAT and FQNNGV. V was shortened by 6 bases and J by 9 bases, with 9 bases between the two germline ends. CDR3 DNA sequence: TGTGCCAGCAGACTACTGGGTGAGCAGTTCTTC. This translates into CASRLLGEQFF.

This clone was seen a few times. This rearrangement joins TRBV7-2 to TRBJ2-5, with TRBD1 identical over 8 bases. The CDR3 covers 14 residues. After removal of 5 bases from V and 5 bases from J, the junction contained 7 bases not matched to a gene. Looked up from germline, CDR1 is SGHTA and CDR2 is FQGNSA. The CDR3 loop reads CASSIRQGRETQYF. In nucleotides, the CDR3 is TGTGCCAGCAGCATCAGACAGGGGAGGGAGACCCAGTACTTC. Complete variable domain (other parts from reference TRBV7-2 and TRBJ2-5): GAGVSQSPSNKVTEKGKDVELRCDPISGHTALYWYRQSLGQGLEFLIYFQGNSAPDKSGLPSDRFSAERTGGSVSTLTIQRTQQEDSAVYLCASSIRQGRETQYFGPGTRLLVL.